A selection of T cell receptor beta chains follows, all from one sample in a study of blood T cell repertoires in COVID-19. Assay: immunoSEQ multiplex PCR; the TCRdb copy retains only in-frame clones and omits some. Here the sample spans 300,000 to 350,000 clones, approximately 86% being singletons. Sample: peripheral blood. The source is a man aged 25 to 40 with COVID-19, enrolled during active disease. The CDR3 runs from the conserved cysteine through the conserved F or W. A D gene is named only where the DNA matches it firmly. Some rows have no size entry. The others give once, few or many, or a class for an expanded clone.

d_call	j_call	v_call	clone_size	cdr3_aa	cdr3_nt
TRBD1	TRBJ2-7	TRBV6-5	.	CASSRRTGRGEQYF	TGTGCCAGCAGTCGGCGGACAGGGCGAGGCGAGCAGTACTTC
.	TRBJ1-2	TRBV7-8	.	CASSPLGPQGRLGYGYTF	TGTGCCAGCAGCCCCCTAGGTCCGCAGGGAAGACTAGGCTATGGCTACACCTTC
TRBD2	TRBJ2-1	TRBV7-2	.	CASSTTGTSHSYNEQFF	TGTGCCAGCAGCACAACCGGGACTAGCCATTCCTACAATGAGCAGTTCTTC
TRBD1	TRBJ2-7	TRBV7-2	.	CASSRVAGGSGEQYF	TGTGCCAGCAGCCGCGTAGCAGGGGGATCGGGCGAGCAGTACTTC
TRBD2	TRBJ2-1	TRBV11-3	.	CASSFSGTSGRNEQFF	TGTGCCAGCAGCTTCTCCGGGACTAGCGGGAGAAATGAGCAGTTCTTC
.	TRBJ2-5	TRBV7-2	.	CASSLAYNRQETQYF	TGTGCCAGCAGCTTAGCTTATAACAGACAAGAGACCCAGTACTTC
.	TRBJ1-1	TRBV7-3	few	CASSLSPGGETFF	TGTGCCAGCAGCTTATCACCGGGGGGAGAAACTTTCTTT
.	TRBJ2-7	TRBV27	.	CASSLHLTNSQIYEQYF	TGTGCCAGCAGTTTGCATCTCACCAACAGCCAAATCTACGAGCAGTACTTC
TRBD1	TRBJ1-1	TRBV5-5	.	CASSPWDSDEAFF	TGTGCCAGCAGCCCCTGGGACAGCGATGAAGCTTTCTTT
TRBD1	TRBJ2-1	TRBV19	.	CASSVRPGGRIPNSYNEQFF	TGTGCCAGTAGTGTCCGACCAGGGGGCCGCATACCTAATTCCTACAATGAGCAGTTCTTC
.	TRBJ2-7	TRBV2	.	CASSEYTGDYEQYF	TGTGCCAGCAGTGAGTACACGGGGGACTACGAGCAGTACTTC
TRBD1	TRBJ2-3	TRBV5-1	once	CASSKGQGETDTQYF	TGCGCCAGCAGTAAGGGACAGGGGGAGACAGATACGCAGTATTTT
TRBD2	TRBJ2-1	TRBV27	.	CASSVSGSSYNEQFF	TGTGCCAGCTCTGTTAGCGGGAGCTCCTACAATGAGCAGTTCTTC
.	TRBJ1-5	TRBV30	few	CAWTDRGNQPQHF	TGTGCCTGGACGGACAGAGGTAATCAGCCCCAGCATTTT
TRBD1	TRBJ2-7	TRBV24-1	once	CATRGTGDYEQYF	TGTGCCACCAGGGGTACAGGGGACTACGAGCAGTACTTC
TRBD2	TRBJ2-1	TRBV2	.	CARRSNEREGWNNEQFF	TGTGCCAGGAGGTCTAATGAGCGGGAGGGTTGGAACAATGAGCAGTTCTTC
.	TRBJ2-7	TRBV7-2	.	CASSPTAGAYEQYF	TGTGCCAGCAGCCCCACCGCGGGGGCTTACGAGCAGTACTTC
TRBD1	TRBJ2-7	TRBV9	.	CASSVEWTGNYEQYF	TGTGCCAGCAGCGTAGAGTGGACAGGGAATTACGAGCAGTACTTC
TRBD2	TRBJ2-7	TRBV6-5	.	CASSRTSGSPNEQYF	TGTGCCAGCAGCCGGACTAGCGGGAGCCCTAACGAGCAGTACTTC
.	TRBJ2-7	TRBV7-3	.	CASSLERYYEQYF	TGTGCCAGCAGCTTGGAGCGGTACTACGAGCAGTACTTC
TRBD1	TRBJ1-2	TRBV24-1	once	CATSDSGQAYSNYGYTF	TGTGCCACCAGTGATTCGGGACAGGCCTATTCTAACTATGGCTACACCTTC
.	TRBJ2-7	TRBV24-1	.	CATSDNSYEQYF	TGTGCCACCAGTGACAATTCCTACGAGCAGTACTTC
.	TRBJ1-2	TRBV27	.	CASKNMITGDYGYTF	TGTGCCAGTAAGAACATGATAACAGGTGATTATGGCTACACCTTC
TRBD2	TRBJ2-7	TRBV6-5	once	CASSRTSRTYEQYF	TGTGCCAGCAGCCGGACTAGCAGAACCTACGAGCAGTACTTC
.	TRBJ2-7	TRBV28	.	CASSLSGSPYEQYF	TGTGCCAGCAGTTTATCCGGGAGCCCCTACGAGCAGTACTTC
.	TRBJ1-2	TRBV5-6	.	CASSLGGNPYGYTF	TGTGCCAGCAGCTTGGGCGGTAACCCCTATGGCTACACCTTC
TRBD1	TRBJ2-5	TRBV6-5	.	CASRPGQGWETQYF	TGTGCCAGCAGACCCGGACAGGGTTGGGAGACCCAGTACTTC
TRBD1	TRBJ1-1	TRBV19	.	CASSTPRTGRTEAFF	TGTGCCAGTAGTACCCCACGGACAGGGCGCACTGAAGCTTTCTTT
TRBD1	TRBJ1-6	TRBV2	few	CASNRGQGGSPLHF	TGTGCCAGCAACCGGGGACAGGGAGGTTCACCCCTCCACTTT
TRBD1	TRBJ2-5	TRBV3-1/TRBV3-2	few	CASSQDIPGGIGETQYF	TGTGCCAGCAGCCAAGATATCCCAGGGGGCATCGGAGAGACCCAGTACTTC
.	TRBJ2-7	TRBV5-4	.	CASSSLDRTYEQYF	TGTGCCAGCAGCTCCCTCGACAGGACCTACGAGCAGTACTTC
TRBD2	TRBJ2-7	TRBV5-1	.	CASSLSGTSFDEQYF	TGCGCCAGCAGCTTGTCCGGGACTAGCTTCGACGAGCAGTACTTC
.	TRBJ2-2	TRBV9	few	CASSVNRGYQNTGELFF	TGTGCCAGCAGCGTTAATAGGGGGTACCAGAACACCGGGGAGCTGTTTTTT
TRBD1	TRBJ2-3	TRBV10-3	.	CAISGTGGGTDTQYF	TGTGCCATCAGTGGGACAGGGGGTGGCACAGATACGCAGTATTTT
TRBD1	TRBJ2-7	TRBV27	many	CASSLKRGQGYEQYF	TGTGCCAGCAGTTTAAAAAGGGGACAGGGGTACGAGCAGTACTTC
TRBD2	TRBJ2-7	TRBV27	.	CASSFSGSVNYEQYF	TGTGCCAGCAGTTTTAGCGGGAGTGTTAATTACGAGCAGTACTTC
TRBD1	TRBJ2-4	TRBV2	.	CASSEGVRGPKNIQYF	TGTGCCAGCAGTGAAGGGGTCAGGGGGCCCAAAAACATTCAGTACTTC
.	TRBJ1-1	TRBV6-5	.	CASSFWAGDTEAFF	TGTGCCAGCAGTTTTTGGGCAGGGGACACTGAAGCTTTCTTT
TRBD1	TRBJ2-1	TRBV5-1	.	CASSLVGQGTYNEQFF	TGCGCCAGCAGCTTGGTTGGACAGGGAACCTACAATGAGCAGTTCTTC
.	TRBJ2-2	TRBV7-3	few	CASSLSRDTGELFF	TGTGCCAGCAGCTTAAGCAGGGACACCGGGGAGCTGTTTTTT
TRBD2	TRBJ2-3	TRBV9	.	CASSVGGTSHTDTQYF	TGTGCCAGCAGCGTAGGGGGGACTAGCCACACAGATACGCAGTATTTT
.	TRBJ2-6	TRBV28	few	CASNNRELSGANVLTF	TGTGCCAGCAATAACAGGGAACTGTCTGGGGCCAACGTCCTGACTTTC
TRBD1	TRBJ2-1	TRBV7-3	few	CASSSTGTGGYNEQFF	TGTGCCAGCAGCTCGACCGGGACAGGAGGGTACAATGAGCAGTTCTTC
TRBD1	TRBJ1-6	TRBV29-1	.	CSVAKDRVNSPLHF	TGCAGCGTTGCAAAGGACAGGGTAAATTCACCCCTCCACTTT
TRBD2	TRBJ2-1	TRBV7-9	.	CASSGLAVYNEQFF	TGTGCCAGCAGCGGACTAGCGGTCTACAATGAGCAGTTCTTC
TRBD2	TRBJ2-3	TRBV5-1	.	CASSTRTSGTGADTQYF	TGCGCCAGCAGCACCCGGACTAGCGGGACGGGGGCAGATACGCAGTATTTT
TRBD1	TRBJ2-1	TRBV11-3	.	CASSPNQRTGRNEQFF	TGTGCCAGCAGCCCCAACCAAAGGACAGGGAGGAATGAGCAGTTCTTC
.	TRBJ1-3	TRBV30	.	CAWSSGSGNTIYF	TGTGCCTGGAGCTCGGGTTCTGGAAACACCATATATTTT
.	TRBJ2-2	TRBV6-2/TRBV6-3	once	CASSYRRAPLNTGELFF	TGTGCCAGCAGTTACCGCAGGGCCCCACTTAACACCGGGGAGCTGTTTTTT
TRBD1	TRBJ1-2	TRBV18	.	CASSPGQGHYGYTF	TGTGCCAGCTCACCCGGACAGGGGCACTATGGCTACACCTTC
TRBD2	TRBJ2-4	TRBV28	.	CASSSSPLAGVPLAKNIQYF	TGTGCCAGCAGTTCCTCCCCACTAGCGGGAGTCCCCTTAGCCAAAAACATTCAGTACTTC
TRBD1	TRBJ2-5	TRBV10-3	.	CAISDGQGASETQYF	TGTGCCATCAGTGATGGCCAGGGGGCTTCAGAGACCCAGTACTTC
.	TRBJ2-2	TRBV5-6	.	CASFRANTGELFF	TGTGCCAGCTTCAGGGCCAACACCGGGGAGCTGTTTTTT
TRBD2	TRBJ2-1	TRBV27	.	CASSLRLAELNEQFF	TGTGCCAGCAGTTTAAGACTAGCGGAACTCAATGAGCAGTTCTTC
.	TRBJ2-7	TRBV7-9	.	CASSPNSYEQYF	TGTGCCAGCAGCCCCAACTCCTACGAGCAGTACTTC
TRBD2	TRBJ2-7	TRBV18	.	CASSPQGLASSYEQYF	TGTGCCAGCTCACCTCAGGGACTAGCGAGTTCCTACGAGCAGTACTTC
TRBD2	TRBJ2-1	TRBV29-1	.	CSVRGLAGINEQFF	TGCAGCGTACGCGGACTAGCGGGCATCAATGAGCAGTTCTTC
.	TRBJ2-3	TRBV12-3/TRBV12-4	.	CASSLGQGTQYF	TGTGCCAGCAGTTTAGGTCAGGGTACGCAGTATTTT
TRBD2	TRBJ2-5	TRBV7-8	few	CASSISGGPAETQYF	TGTGCCAGCAGCATTAGCGGGGGGCCAGCGGAGACCCAGTACTTC